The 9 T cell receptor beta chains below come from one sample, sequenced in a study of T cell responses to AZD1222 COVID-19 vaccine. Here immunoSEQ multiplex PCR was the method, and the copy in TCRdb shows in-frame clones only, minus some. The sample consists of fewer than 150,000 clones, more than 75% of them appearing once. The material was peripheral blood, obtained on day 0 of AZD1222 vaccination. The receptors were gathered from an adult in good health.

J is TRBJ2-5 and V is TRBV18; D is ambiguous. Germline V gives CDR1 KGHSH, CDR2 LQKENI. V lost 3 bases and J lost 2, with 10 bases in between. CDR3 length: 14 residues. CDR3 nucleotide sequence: TGTGCCAGCTCACCTATGGCAGCACAAGAGACCCAGTACTTC. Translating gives CASSPMAAQETQYF.

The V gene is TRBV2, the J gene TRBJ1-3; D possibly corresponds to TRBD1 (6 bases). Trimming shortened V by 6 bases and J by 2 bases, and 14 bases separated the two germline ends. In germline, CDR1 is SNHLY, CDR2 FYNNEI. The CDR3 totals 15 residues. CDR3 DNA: TGTGCCAGCAGCGGACACAGGGAAACTGGAAACACCATATATTTT. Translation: CASSGHRETGNTIYF.

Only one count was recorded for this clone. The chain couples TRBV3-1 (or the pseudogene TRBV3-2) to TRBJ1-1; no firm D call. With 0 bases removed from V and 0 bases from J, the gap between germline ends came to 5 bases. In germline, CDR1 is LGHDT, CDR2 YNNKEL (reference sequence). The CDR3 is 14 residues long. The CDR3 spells CASSQEWLNTEAFF. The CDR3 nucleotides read TGTGCCAGCAGCCAAGAATGGCTGAACACTGAAGCTTTCTTT.

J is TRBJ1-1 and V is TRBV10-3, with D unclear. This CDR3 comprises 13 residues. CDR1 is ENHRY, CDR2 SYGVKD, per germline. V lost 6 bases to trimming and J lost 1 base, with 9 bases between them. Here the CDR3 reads CAISVVRNTEAFF. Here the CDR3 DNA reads TGTGCCATCAGCGTTGTTCGGAACACTGAAGCTTTCTTT.

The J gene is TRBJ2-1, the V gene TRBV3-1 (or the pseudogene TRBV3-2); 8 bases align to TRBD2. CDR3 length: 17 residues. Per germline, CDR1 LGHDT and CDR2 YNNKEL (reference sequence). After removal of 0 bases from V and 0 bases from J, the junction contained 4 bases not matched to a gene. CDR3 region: CASSQDASGSSYNEQFF. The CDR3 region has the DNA TGTGCCAGCAGCCAAGACGCAAGCGGGAGCTCCTACAATGAGCAGTTCTTC.

The CDR3 is CASSSITEARYYGYTF. CDR3 in DNA: TGTGCCAGCAGTTCCATCACGGAGGCTCGGTACTATGGCTACACCTTC. The chain couples TRBV6-2 or TRBV6-3 to TRBJ1-2; D is unclear. V was cut by 4 bases and J by 3 bases, with 18 bases left in between. CDR3 length: 16 residues. Germline V gene data show CDR1 as MNHEY and CDR2 as SVGEGT.

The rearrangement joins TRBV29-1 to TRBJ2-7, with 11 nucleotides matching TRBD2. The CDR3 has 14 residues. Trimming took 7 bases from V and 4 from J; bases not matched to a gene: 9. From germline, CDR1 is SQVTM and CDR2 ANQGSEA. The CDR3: CSAEGTSGGYEQYF. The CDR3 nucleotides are TGCAGCGCCGAAGGGACTAGCGGAGGATACGAGCAGTACTTC.

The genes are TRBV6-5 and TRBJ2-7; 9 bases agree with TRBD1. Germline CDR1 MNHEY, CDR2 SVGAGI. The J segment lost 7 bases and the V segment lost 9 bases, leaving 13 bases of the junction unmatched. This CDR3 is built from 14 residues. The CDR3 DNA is TGTGCCAGTTTATCACAGGGGGCTTCGAGAGAGCAGTACTTC. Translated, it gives CASLSQGASREQYF.

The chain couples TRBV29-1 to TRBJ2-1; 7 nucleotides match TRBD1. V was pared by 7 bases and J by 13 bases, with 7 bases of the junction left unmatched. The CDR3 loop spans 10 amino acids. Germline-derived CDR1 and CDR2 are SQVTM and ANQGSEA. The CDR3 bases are TGCAGCGATACCGACAGGGATCAGTTCTTC. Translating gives CSDTDRDQFF.